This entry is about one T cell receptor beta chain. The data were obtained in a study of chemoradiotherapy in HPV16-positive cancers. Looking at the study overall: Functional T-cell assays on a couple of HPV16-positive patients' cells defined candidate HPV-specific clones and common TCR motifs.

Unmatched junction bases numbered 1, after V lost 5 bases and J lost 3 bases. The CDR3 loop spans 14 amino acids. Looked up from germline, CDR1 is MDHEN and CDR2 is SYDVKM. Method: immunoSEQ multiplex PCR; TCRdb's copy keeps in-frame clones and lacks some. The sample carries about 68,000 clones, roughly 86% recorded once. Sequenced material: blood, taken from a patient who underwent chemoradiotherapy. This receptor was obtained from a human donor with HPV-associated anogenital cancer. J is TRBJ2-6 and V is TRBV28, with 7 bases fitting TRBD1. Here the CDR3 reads CASSRGLGANVLTF. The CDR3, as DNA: TGTGCCAGCAGTAGGGGGCTTGGGGCCAACGTCCTGACTTTC.